This TCR beta chain was sequenced during a study of blood T cell repertoires in COVID-19. Clinical history as reported by participants underpinned cohort assignment. The repertoire was sequenced with immunoSEQ multiplex PCR; TCRdb's copy has only in-frame clones and lacks some. The table lists around 290,000 clones, approximately 90% of them singletons. Germline values: CDR1 KGHSH, CDR2 LQKENI. Losses at the gene ends were 3 bases for V and 7 bases for J; bases not matched to a gene: 9. The CDR3 has 15 residues. Sequencing used PBMCs or T cells enriched from blood (not recorded which). This sequence joins TRBV18 and TRBJ2-1, with 7 nucleotides matching TRBD2. The clonotype was recovered from a woman between 55 and 75 years old in a cohort exposed to, infected with or recovered from COVID-19 (not recorded which). The CDR3 DNA follows: TGTGCCAGCTCACCTCTAAGGGAGGGCCTGAATGAGCAGTTCTTC. Translated: CASSPLREGLNEQFF.